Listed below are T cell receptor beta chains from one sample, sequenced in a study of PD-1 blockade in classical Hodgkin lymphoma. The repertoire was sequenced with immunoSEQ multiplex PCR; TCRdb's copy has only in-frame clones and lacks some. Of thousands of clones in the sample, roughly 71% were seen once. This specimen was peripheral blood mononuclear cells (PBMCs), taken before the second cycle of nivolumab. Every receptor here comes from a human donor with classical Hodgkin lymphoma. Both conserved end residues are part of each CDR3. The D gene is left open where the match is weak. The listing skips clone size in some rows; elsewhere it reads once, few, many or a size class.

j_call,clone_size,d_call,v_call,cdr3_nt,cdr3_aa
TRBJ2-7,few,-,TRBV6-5,TGTGCCAGCACCTTCGGACAAAACTCCTACGAGCAGTACTTC,CASTFGQNSYEQYF
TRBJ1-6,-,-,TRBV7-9,TGTGCCAGCAGCCCCCCTAATTCACCCCTCCACTTT,CASSPPNSPLHF
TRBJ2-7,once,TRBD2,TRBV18,TGTGCCAGCTCCCCTGGGGAGGGACCCTACGAGCAGTACTTC,CASSPGEGPYEQYF
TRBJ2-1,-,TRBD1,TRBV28,TGTGCCAGCAGTTTAGGACAGGGGGCGCCTAGAGAGCAGTTCTTC,CASSLGQGAPREQFF
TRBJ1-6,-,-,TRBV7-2,TGTGCCAGCAGCCCTGAGGGTTCCTATAATTCACCCCTCCACTTT,CASSPEGSYNSPLHF
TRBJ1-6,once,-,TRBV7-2,TGTGCCAGCAGCTTAGGGTTCAATAATTCACCCCTCCACTTT,CASSLGFNNSPLHF
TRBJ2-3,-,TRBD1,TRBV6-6,TGTGCCAGCCTCCACGGGCACAGGGGCCCAGATACGCAGTATTTT,CASLHGHRGPDTQYF
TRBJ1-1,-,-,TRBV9,TGTGCCAGCAGCGTAGCCGGGGAAGTGGGGTGGACTGAAGCTTTCTTT,CASSVAGEVGWTEAFF
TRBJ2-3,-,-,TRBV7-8,TGTGCCAGCAGCTTAATTTTAGAGAGTAGCACAGATACGCAGTATTTT,CASSLILESSTDTQYF
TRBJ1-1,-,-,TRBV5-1,TGCGCCAGCAGCACAGGACAGTTTACCACTGAAGCTTTCTTT,CASSTGQFTTEAFF
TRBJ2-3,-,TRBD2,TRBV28,TGTGCCAGCAGTCCCCAGACTAGCGGGGTCACAGATACGCAGTATTTT,CASSPQTSGVTDTQYF
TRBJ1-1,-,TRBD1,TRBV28,TGTGCCACCATGACAGGGTGGAACACTGAAGCTTTCTTT,CATMTGWNTEAFF
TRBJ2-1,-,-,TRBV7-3,TGTGCCAGCAGGTCTCGGACAGACCGAGGCTACAATGAGCAGTTCTTC,CASRSRTDRGYNEQFF
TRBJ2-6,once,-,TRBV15,TGTGCCACCAGCAGAGGAGGGGCCGGGGCCAACGTCCTGACTTTC,CATSRGGAGANVLTF
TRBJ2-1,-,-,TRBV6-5,TGTGCCAGCAGTTACGGCAACTACAATGAGCAGTTCTTC,CASSYGNYNEQFF
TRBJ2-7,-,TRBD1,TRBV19,TGTGCCAGTGGGATACCAGGACAGGGTTTTGAGCAGTACTTC,CASGIPGQGFEQYF
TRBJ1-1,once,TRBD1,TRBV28,TGTGCCAGCAGTTTTTATGGGACAGGGGTGGGAACTGAAGCTTTCTTT,CASSFYGTGVGTEAFF
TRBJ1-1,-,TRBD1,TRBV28,TGTGCCAGCAGGACAACAGGGGAGGGCACTGAAGCTTTCTTT,CASRTTGEGTEAFF
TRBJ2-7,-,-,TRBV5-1,TGCGCCAGCAGCTTGGAAACAGGGAGCTACTACGAGCAGTACTTC,CASSLETGSYYEQYF
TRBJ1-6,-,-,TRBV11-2,TGTGCCAGCAGTGGGGTGATTAATTCACCCCTCCACTTT,CASSGVINSPLHF
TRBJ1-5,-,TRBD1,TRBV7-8,TGTGCCAGCAACGACAGGGACGGGCGTAGCAATCAGCCCCAGCATTTT,CASNDRDGRSNQPQHF
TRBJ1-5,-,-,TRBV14,TGTGCCAGCAGCCCTGAGGGTGGGCAGCCCCAGCATTTT,CASSPEGGQPQHF
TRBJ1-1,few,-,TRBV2,TGTGCCAGCAGTGGGGGGGGAAACACTGAAGCTTTCTTT,CASSGGGNTEAFF
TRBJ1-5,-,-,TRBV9,TGTGCCAGCAGCCTACGGATGGAGGGCAATCAGCCCCAGCATTTT,CASSLRMEGNQPQHF
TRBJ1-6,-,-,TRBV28,TGTGCCAGCACGGACTGGAGCTCCTATAATTCACCCCTCCACTTT,CASTDWSSYNSPLHF
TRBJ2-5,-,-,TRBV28,TGTGCCAGCAGTTTAGGGGGGGCCGGGTGGACCCAGTACTTC,CASSLGGAGWTQYF
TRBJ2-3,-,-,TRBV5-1,TGCGCCAGCAGCGGCCGCCGGCGGGGGCCATCTACAGATACGCAGTATTTT,CASSGRRRGPSTDTQYF
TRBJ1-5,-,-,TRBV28,TGTGCCAGCAGTTTAGGGACCGGGGGGGGGAATCAGCCCCAGCATTTT,CASSLGTGGGNQPQHF
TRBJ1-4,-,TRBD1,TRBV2,TGTGCCAGCATGACCGACAGGGGGCGGCGAGAAAAACTGTTTTTT,CASMTDRGRREKLFF
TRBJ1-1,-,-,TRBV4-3,TGCGCCAGCAGCCCGGGGGCAGGGATGTTTGAAGCTTTCTTT,CASSPGAGMFEAFF
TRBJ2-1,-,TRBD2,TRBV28,TGTGCCAGCACCGTAGCGGGAGAGCGATCCTACAATGAGCAGTTCTTC,CASTVAGERSYNEQFF
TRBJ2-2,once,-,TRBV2,TGTGCCAGCAGAGGGGATAGCACCGGGGAGCTGTTTTTT,CASRGDSTGELFF
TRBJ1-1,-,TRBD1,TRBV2,TGTGCCAGGGAAATGGACAGGGGGCCACCTGGGGCTTTCTTT,CAREMDRGPPGAFF
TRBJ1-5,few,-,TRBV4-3,TGCGCCAGCAGCCAAGATCTAGGGGGGGCCATCAATCAGCCCCAGCATTTT,CASSQDLGGAINQPQHF
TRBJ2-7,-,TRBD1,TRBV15,TGTGCCACCAGCTACGGGACAGGGGAAGACGAGCAGTACTTC,CATSYGTGEDEQYF
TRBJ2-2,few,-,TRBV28,TGTGCCAGCAGTTTAGGTTTAGAGGCAGGGTTTTTATCCGGGGAGCTGTTTTTT,CASSLGLEAGFLSGELFF
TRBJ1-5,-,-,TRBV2,TGTGCCGCGTCTGGGCAGACCAATCAGCCCCAGCATTTT,CAASGQTNQPQHF
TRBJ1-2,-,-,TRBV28,TGTGCCAGCAATAAACCCTCTCCACCCAATGGCTACACCTTC,CASNKPSPPNGYTF
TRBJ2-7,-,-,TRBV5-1,TGCGCCAGCAGCTTGGGGGCAGGGATCTACGAGCAGTACTTC,CASSLGAGIYEQYF
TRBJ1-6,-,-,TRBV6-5,TGTGCCTCATCGCGCCGGCCCTCCTATAATTCACCCCTCCACTTT,CASSRRPSYNSPLHF
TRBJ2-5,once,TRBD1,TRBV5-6,TGTGCCAGCAGGACAGGGAAGATACGCGTGGAGACCCAGTACTTC,CASRTGKIRVETQYF
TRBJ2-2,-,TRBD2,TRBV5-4,TGTGCCAGCAGCTTTGGGGGGGGCACCGGGGAGCTGTTTTTT,CASSFGGGTGELFF
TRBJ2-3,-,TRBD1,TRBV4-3,TGCGCCAGCAGCCAAGATCGGACAGGGGGAGTTGGGGATACGCAGTATTTT,CASSQDRTGGVGDTQYF
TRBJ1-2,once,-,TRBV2,TGTGCCAGCAGTGTGGAGGCAGAGCCTCCGCAAGGCTACACCTTC,CASSVEAEPPQGYTF
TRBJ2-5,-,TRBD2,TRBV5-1,TGCGCCAGCAGCACGGCCGTTTGGGTCCTAGCGGGAGATTCGGGAAAAGAGACCCAGTACTTC,CASSTAVWVLAGDSGKETQYF
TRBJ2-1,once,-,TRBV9,TGTGCCAGCAGCGTACAGCCTAGCTCCTACAATGAGCAGTTCTTC,CASSVQPSSYNEQFF
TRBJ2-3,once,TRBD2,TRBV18,TGTGCCAGCTCGGGACTAGCTTCTAGCACAGATACGCAGTATTTT,CASSGLASSTDTQYF
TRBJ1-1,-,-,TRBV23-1,TGCGCCAGCAGACAAGACACCCTGAACACTGAAGCTTTCTTT,CASRQDTLNTEAFF
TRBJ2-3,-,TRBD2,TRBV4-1,TGCGCCAGCAGCCAACAAGATCCTTGGACTAGCGGTAGATACCAGTCGGGAGATACGCAGTATTTT,CASSQQDPWTSGRYQSGDTQYF
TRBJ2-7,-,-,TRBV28,TGTGCCAGCAGTTCTCTGGGGGCGGATCCCTACGAGCAGTACTTC,CASSSLGADPYEQYF
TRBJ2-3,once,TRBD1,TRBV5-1,TGCGCCAGCAGCCGGACAGGGGTTACTTCTAGCACAGATACGCAGTATTTT,CASSRTGVTSSTDTQYF